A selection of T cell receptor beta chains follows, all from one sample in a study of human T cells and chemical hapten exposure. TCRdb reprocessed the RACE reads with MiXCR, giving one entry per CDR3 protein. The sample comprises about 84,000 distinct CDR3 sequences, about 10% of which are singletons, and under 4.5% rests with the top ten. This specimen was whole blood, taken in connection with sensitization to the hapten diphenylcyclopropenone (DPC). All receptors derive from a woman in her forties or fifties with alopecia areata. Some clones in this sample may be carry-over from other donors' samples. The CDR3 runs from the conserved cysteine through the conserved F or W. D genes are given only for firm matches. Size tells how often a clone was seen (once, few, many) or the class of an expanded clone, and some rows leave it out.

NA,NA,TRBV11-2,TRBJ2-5,CASSLDGGTEETQYF,TGTGCCAGCAGCTTAGATGGGGGGACGGAAGAGACCCAGTACTTC
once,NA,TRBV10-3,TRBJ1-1,CAIQGTFEAFF,TGTGCCATTCAAGGGACGTTTGAAGCTTTCTTT
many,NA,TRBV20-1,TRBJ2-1,CSARAPSANEQFF,TGCAGTGCTCGGGCCCCCTCGGCAAATGAGCAGTTCTTC
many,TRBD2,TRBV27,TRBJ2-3,CASVRLAGGGLADTQYF,TGTGCCAGCGTCCGACTAGCGGGAGGGGGCCTGGCAGATACGCAGTATTTT
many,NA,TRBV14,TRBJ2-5,CASSQGGTAQETQYF,TGTGCCAGCAGCCAAGGGGGAACAGCCCAAGAGACCCAGTACTTC
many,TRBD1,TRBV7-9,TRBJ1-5,CASSMTGNGNQPQHF,TGTGCCAGCAGCATGACAGGGAATGGCAATCAGCCCCAGCATTTT
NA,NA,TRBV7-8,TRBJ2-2,CASSPQAGELFF,TGTGCCAGCAGCCCTCAGGCCGGGGAGCTGTTTTTT
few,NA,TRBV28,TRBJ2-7,CAGGAASYEQYF,TGTGCTGGGGGTGCGGCCTCCTACGAGCAGTACTTC
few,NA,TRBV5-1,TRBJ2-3,CASSPHRTDTQYF,TGCGCCAGCAGCCCCCACCGCACAGATACGCAGTATTTT
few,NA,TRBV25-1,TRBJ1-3,CASGGGPGNTIYF,TGTGCCAGCGGCGGGGGGCCTGGAAACACCATATATTTT
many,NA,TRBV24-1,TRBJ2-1,CATDGGAEQFF,TGTGCCACCGATGGGGGGGCTGAGCAGTTCTTC
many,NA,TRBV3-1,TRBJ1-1,CASSQSGTGNTEAFF,TGTGCCAGCAGCCAAAGCGGGACGGGGAACACTGAAGCTTTCTTT
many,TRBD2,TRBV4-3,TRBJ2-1,CASSPTPLAGGGYNEQFF,TGCGCCAGCAGCCCTACCCCCCTAGCGGGAGGGGGATACAATGAGCAGTTCTTC
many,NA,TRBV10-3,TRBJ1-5,CAISELGDNQPQHF,TGTGCCATCAGTGAATTAGGGGACAATCAGCCCCAGCATTTT
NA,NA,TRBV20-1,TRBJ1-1,CSASGRWAEAFF,TGCAGTGCTAGTGGCAGGTGGGCAGAAGCTTTCTTT
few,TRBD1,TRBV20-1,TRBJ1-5,CSARDRIGTASNQPQHF,TGCAGTGCTAGAGATCGGATCGGGACAGCGAGCAATCAGCCCCAGCATTTT
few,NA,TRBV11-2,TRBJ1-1,CASSPQLTEAFF,TGTGCCAGCAGCCCACAGCTCACTGAAGCTTTCTTT
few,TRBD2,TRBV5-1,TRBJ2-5,CASSLLSGRDNQYF,TGCGCCAGCAGCTTGCTGAGCGGGAGGGATAACCAGTACTTC
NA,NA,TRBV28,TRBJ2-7,CASSLGVEQYF,TGTGCCAGCAGTTTGGGGGTCGAGCAGTACTTC
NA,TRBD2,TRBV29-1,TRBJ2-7,CSVAGLAGGAYEQYF,TGCAGCGTCGCCGGACTAGCGGGAGGCGCCTACGAGCAGTACTTC
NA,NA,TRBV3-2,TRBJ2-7,CASSPPGRRTYEQYF,TGTGCCAGCAGCCCCCCGGGACGGCGGACCTACGAGCAGTACTTC
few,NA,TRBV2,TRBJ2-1,CASSGQGWPEQFF,TGTGCCAGCAGTGGGCAGGGCTGGCCTGAGCAGTTCTTC
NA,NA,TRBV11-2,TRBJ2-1,CASSRDPNSYNEQFF,TGTGCCAGCAGCCGGGACCCGAACTCCTACAATGAGCAGTTCTTC
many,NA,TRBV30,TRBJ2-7,CAWSVPRQRGTYEQYF,TGTGCCTGGAGTGTACCTCGACAGAGGGGTACCTACGAGCAGTACTTC
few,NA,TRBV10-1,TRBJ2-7,CASSESGLGEQYF,TGCGCCAGCAGTGAGTCTGGGCTAGGCGAGCAGTACTTC
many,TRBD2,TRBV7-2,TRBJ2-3,CASSLEGRLATDTQYF,TGTGCCAGCAGCTTAGAGGGCAGACTAGCGACAGATACGCAGTATTTT
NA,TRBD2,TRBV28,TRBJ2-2,CASTSAGGPNTGELFF,TGTGCCAGCACCTCAGCGGGAGGGCCGAACACCGGGGAGCTGTTTTTT
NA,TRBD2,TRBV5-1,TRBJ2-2,CASSTGTSGYTGELFF,TGCGCCAGCAGCACCGGGACTAGCGGATACACCGGGGAGCTGTTTTTT
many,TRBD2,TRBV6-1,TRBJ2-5,CASSAQTGGRETQYF,TGTGCCAGCAGCGCCCAAACGGGAGGAAGGGAGACCCAGTACTTC
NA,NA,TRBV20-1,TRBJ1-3,CSATTQGPNTIYF,TGCAGTGCTACCACACAGGGTCCAAACACCATATATTTT
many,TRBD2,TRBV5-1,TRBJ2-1,CASSHPTSGYNEQFF,TGCGCCAGCAGCCACCCGACTAGCGGTTACAATGAGCAGTTCTTC
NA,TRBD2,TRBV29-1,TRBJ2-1,CSVARTSGTYNEQFF,TGCAGCGTCGCTAGGACTAGCGGGACTTACAATGAGCAGTTCTTC
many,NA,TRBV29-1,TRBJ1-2,CSGQTDLYGYTF,TGCAGCGGTCAGACAGATCTCTATGGCTACACCTTC
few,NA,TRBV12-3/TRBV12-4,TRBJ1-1,CASSLHELNTEAFF,TGTGCCAGCAGTTTGCATGAACTGAACACTGAAGCTTTCTTT
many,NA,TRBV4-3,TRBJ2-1,CASSQDLGARAGHNEQFF,TGCGCCAGCAGCCAAGATCTTGGGGCCCGGGCTGGACACAATGAGCAGTTCTTC
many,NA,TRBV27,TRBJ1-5,CASSLFGEFQGNQPQHF,TGTGCCAGCAGTTTATTCGGCGAATTTCAGGGCAATCAGCCCCAGCATTTT
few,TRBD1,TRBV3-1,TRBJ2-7,CASSSRDRGSYEQYF,TGTGCCAGCAGCTCCCGGGACAGGGGCTCCTACGAGCAGTACTTC
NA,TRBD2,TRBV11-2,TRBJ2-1,CASSPSGRYNEQFF,TGTGCCAGCAGTCCTAGCGGGAGGTACAATGAGCAGTTCTTC
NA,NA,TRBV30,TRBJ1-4,CAWKGGPGEKLFF,TGTGCCTGGAAGGGGGGGCCAGGTGAAAAACTGTTTTTT
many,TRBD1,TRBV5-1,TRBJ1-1,CASSRGQGNTEAFF,TGCGCCAGCAGCCGGGGACAGGGGAACACTGAAGCTTTCTTT
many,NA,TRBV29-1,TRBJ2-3,CSAPLSSGKSADTQYF,TGCAGCGCCCCATTGAGTAGTGGGAAGTCAGCAGATACGCAGTATTTT
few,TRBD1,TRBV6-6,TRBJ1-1,CASSYFRTGDEAFF,TGTGCCAGCAGTTACTTTCGGACAGGGGATGAAGCTTTCTTT
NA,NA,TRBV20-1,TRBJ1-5,CSARDRREGGLSNQPQHF,TGCAGTGCTAGAGATCGCCGGGAGGGGGGGCTAAGCAATCAGCCCCAGCATTTT
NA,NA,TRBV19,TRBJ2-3,CASSILDTQYF,TGTGCCAGTAGTATCCTGGATACGCAGTATTTT
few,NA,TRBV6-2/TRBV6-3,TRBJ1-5,CASSYSNPRQPQHF,TGTGCCAGCAGTTACTCGAATCCCAGGCAGCCCCAGCATTTT
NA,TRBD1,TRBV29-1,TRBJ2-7,CSAGTGSSLKQYF,TGCAGCGCCGGGACAGGGTCGTCCTTGAAGCAGTACTTC
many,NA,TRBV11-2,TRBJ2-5,CASSPSPGNQETQYF,TGTGCCAGCAGCCCCAGCCCGGGAAACCAAGAGACCCAGTACTTC
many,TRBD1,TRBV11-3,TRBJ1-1,CASSSGQGRTEAFF,TGTGCCAGCAGTTCCGGACAGGGAAGGACTGAAGCTTTCTTT
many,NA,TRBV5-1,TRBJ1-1,CASSLVEYAEAFF,TGCGCCAGCAGCTTGGTTGAGTATGCTGAAGCTTTCTTT
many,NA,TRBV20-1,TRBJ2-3,CSAALTGHQATDTQYF,TGCAGTGCTGCCCTGACAGGCCACCAAGCGACAGATACGCAGTATTTT
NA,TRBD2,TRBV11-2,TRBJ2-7,CASSASGGSLDEQYF,TGTGCCAGCAGCGCGAGCGGGGGTAGCCTGGACGAGCAGTACTTC
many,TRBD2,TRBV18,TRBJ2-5,CASSGGLARETQYF,TGTGCCAGCTCAGGCGGACTAGCGAGAGAGACCCAGTACTTC
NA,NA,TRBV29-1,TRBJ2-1,CSVVRTYNEQFF,TGCAGCGTTGTACGGACTTACAATGAGCAGTTCTTC